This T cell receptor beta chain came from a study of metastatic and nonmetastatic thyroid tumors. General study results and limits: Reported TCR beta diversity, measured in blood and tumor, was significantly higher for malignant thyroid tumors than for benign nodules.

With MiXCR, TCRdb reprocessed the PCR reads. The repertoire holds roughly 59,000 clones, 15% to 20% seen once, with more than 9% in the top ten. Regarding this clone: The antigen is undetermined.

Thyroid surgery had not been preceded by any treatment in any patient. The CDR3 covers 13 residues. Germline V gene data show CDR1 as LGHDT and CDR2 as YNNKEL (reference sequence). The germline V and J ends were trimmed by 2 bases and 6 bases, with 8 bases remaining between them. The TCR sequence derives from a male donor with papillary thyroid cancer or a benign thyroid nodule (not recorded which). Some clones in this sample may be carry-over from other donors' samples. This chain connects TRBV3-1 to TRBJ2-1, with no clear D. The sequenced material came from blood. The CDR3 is CASSQPIVNEQFF. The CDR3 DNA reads TGTGCCAGCAGCCAACCAATAGTCAATGAGCAGTTCTTC.